These T cell receptor beta chains were read from a single sample in a study of blood T cell repertoires in COVID-19. Method: immunoSEQ multiplex PCR; TCRdb's copy keeps in-frame clones and lacks some. The sample includes 300,000 to 400,000 clones, about 86% of them seen just once. Sample: PBMCs or T cells enriched from blood (not recorded which). Receptors were obtained from a woman between 35 and 50 years old with acute COVID-19. Each CDR3 is given with its conserved first and last residue. The D gene is left open where the match is weak. Size is omitted from some rows. Given values are once, few, many or a class for expanded clones.

len: 15
j_gene: TRBJ2-3
d_gene: NA
abundance: NA
v_gene: TRBV7-2
CDR3aa: CASSLEGGGPDTQYF

len: 17
j_gene: TRBJ2-1
d_gene: TRBD2
abundance: NA
v_gene: TRBV5-6
CDR3aa: CASSPPVGGGSYNEQFF

len: 15
j_gene: TRBJ1-1
d_gene: NA
abundance: NA
v_gene: TRBV11-2
CDR3aa: CASSELGQRHQTAFF

len: 15
j_gene: TRBJ1-5
d_gene: NA
abundance: NA
v_gene: TRBV7-8
CDR3aa: CASTLVPGPNQPQHF

len: 13
j_gene: TRBJ1-2
d_gene: NA
abundance: NA
v_gene: TRBV28
CDR3aa: CASSFLHQDGYTF

len: 16
j_gene: TRBJ1-2
d_gene: TRBD1
abundance: NA
v_gene: TRBV25-1
CDR3aa: CASMGPPETGDYGYTF

len: 16
j_gene: TRBJ1-1
d_gene: NA
abundance: NA
v_gene: TRBV7-5
CDR3aa: CARSLGGGRRNTEAFF

len: 15
j_gene: TRBJ1-5
d_gene: NA
abundance: few
v_gene: TRBV5-1
CDR3aa: CASSLDVGGNQPQHF

len: 16
j_gene: TRBJ2-1
d_gene: NA
abundance: few
v_gene: TRBV11-3
CDR3aa: CASSDTGPRNNNEQFF

len: 16
j_gene: TRBJ2-4
d_gene: NA
abundance: NA
v_gene: TRBV15
CDR3aa: CATSRTAGIAKNIQYF

len: 16
j_gene: TRBJ2-3
d_gene: TRBD1
abundance: few
v_gene: TRBV15
CDR3aa: CATSGPGTGVTDTQYF

len: 12
j_gene: TRBJ2-7
d_gene: NA
abundance: few
v_gene: TRBV7-9
CDR3aa: CASSLTQFEQYF

len: 14
j_gene: TRBJ2-7
d_gene: TRBD2
abundance: NA
v_gene: TRBV14
CDR3aa: CASSQESGMNEQYF

len: 16
j_gene: TRBJ1-5
d_gene: TRBD1
abundance: NA
v_gene: TRBV4-1
CDR3aa: CASSQEGGSSNQPQHF

len: 12
j_gene: TRBJ1-5
d_gene: NA
abundance: NA
v_gene: TRBV10-3
CDR3aa: CAARGADQPQHF

len: 16
j_gene: TRBJ2-5
d_gene: NA
abundance: NA
v_gene: TRBV18
CDR3aa: CASSPRGSVRQETQYF

len: 13
j_gene: TRBJ1-1
d_gene: NA
abundance: NA
v_gene: TRBV19
CDR3aa: CASSIAGSREAFF